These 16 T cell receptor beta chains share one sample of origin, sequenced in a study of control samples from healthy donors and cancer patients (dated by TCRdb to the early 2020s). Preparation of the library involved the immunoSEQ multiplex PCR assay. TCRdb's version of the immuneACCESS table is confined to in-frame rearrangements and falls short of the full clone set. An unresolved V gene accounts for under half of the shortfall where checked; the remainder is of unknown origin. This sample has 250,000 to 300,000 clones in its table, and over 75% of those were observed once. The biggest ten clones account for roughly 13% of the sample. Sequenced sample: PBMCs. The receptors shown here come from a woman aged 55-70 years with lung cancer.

CDR3 in amino acids: CASTLGAVPEKLFF. CDR3 sequence (DNA): TGTGCCAGTACTCTGGGGGCAGTCCCTGAAAAACTGTTTTTT. This chain connects TRBV19 to TRBJ1-4, with D tentatively TRBD1 (6 bases). Deletions cut 7 bases from V and 7 bases from J, with 16 bases between. This CDR3 comprises 14 residues. CDR1 is LNHDA and CDR2 is SQIVND in the germline V gene (reference sequence).

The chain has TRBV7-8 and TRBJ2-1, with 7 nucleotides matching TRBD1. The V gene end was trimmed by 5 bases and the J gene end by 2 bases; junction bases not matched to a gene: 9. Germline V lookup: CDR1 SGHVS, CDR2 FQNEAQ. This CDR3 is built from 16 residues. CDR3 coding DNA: TGTGCCAGCAGCCTGATTGGGACAGTAACCTACAATGAGCAGTTCTTC. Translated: CASSLIGTVTYNEQFF.

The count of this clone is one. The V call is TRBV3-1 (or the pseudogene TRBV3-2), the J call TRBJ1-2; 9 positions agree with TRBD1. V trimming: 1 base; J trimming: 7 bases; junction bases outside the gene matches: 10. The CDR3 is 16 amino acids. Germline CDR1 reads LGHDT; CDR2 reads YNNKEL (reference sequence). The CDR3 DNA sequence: TGTGCCAGCAGCCAAGTCCCGGGACAGGGTAGGGGTGGCTACACCTTC. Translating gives CASSQVPGQGRGGYTF.

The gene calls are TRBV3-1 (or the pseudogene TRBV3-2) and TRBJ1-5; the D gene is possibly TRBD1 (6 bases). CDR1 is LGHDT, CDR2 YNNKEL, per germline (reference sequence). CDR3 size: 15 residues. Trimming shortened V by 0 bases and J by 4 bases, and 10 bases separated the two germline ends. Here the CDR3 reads CASSQEGGGNQPQHF. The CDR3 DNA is TGTGCCAGCAGCCAAGAAGGGGGTGGGAATCAGCCCCAGCATTTT.

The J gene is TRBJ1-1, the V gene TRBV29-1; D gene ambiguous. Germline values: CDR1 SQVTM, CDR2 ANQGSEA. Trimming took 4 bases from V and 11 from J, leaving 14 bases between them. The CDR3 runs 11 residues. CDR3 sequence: CSVGVALGAFF. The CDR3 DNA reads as TGCAGCGTTGGGGTGGCACTTGGGGCTTTCTTT.

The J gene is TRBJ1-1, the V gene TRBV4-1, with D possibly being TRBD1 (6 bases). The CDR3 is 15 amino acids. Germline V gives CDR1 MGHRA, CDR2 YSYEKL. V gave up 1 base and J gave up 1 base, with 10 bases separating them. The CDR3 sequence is CASSQGPGANTEAFF. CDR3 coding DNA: TGCGCCAGCAGCCAAGGGCCGGGGGCGAACACTGAAGCTTTCTTT.

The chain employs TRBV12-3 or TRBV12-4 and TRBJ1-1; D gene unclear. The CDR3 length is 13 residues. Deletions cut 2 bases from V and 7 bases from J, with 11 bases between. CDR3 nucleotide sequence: TGTGCCAGCAGTTTATGGGAGTGGGATGAAGCTTTCTTT. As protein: CASSLWEWDEAFF.

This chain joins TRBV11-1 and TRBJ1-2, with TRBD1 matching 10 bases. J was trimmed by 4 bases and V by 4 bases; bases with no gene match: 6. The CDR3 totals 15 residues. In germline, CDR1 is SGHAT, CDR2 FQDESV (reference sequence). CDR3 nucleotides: TGTGCCAGCAGCTCTAAACGGGACAGGGGCTATGGCTACACCTTC. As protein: CASSSKRDRGYGYTF.

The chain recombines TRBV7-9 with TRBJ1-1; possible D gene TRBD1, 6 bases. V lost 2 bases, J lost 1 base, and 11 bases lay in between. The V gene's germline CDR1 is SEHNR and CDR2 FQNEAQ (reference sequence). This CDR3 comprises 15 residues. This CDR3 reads CASSLPTTGNTEAFF. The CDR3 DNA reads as TGTGCCAGCAGCTTACCCACGACAGGGAACACTGAAGCTTTCTTT.

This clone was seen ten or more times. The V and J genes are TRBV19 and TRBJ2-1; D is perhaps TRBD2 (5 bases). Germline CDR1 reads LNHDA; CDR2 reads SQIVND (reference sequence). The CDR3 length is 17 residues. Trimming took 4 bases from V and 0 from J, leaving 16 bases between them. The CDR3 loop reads CASSTPSGKSSYNEQFF. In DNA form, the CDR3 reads TGTGCCAGTAGTACGCCCTCGGGGAAAAGCTCCTACAATGAGCAGTTCTTC. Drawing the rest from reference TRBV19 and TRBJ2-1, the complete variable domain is DGGITQSPKYLFRKEGQNVTLSCEQNLNHDAMYWYRQDPGQGLRLIYYSQIVNDFQKGDIAEGYSVSREKKESFPLTVTSAQKNPTAFYLCASSTPSGKSSYNEQFFGPGTRLTVL.

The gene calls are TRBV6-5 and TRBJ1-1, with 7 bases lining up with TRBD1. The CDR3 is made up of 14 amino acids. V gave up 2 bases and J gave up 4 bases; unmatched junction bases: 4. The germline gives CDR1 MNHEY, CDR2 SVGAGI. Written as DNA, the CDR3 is TGTGCCAGCAGTTACACGGGACAGAGCACTGAAGCTTTCTTT. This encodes CASSYTGQSTEAFF.

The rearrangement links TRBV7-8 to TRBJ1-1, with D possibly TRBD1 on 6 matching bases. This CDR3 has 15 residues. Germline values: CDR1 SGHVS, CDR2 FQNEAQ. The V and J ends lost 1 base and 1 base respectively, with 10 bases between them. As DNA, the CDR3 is TGTGCCAGCAGCTTAGGTCCAGGGGCGAACACTGAAGCTTTCTTT. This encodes CASSLGPGANTEAFF.

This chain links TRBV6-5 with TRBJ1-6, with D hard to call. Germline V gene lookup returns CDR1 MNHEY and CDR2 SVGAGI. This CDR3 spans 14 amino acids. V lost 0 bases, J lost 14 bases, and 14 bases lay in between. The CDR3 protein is CASSYSRSIVTLHF. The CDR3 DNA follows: TGTGCCAGCAGTTACTCGAGGTCGATAGTCACCCTCCACTTT.

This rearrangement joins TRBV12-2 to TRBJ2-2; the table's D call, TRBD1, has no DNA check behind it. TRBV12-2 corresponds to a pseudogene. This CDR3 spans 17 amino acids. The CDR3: CARSPADRDKSAGELFF. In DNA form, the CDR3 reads TGTGCAAGAAGCCCCGCAGACCGGGACAAGAGCGCCGGGGAGCTGTTTTTT.

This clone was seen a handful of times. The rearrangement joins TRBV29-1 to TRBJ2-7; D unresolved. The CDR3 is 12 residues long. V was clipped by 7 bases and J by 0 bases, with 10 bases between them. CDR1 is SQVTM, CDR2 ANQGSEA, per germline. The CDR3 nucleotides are TGCAGCGCTACTTGGAACTCCTACGAGCAGTACTTC. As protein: CSATWNSYEQYF.

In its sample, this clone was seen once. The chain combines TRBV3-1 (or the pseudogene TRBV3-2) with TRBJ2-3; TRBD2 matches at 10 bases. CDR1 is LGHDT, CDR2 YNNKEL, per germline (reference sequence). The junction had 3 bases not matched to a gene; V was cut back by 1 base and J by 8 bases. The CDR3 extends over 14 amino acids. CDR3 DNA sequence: TGTGCCAGCAGCCAAGCCGGGACTAGCGTTACGCAGTATTTT. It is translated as CASSQAGTSVTQYF.